This T cell receptor beta chain was identified during a study of control samples from healthy donors and cancer patients. V lost 4 bases and J lost 2; bases outside the gene matches: 11. CDR3 length: 16 residues. Germline values: CDR1 MNHEY, CDR2 SVGEGT. Repertoires were generated with immunoSEQ multiplex PCR, while TCRdb's copy carries only in-frame clones and drops some. The sample has roughly 120,000 clones, roughly 90% seen once. This clone was counted only a few times. Material for sequencing was blood. The gene calls are TRBV6-2 or TRBV6-3 and TRBJ2-7; 7 positions agree with TRBD1. This receptor was identified in a man in his fifties in good health. The DNA for the CDR3 is TGTGCCAGCAGTTCCCCGTCGACAGGGCGCCCCTACGAGCAGTACTTC. Amino acids: CASSSPSTGRPYEQYF.